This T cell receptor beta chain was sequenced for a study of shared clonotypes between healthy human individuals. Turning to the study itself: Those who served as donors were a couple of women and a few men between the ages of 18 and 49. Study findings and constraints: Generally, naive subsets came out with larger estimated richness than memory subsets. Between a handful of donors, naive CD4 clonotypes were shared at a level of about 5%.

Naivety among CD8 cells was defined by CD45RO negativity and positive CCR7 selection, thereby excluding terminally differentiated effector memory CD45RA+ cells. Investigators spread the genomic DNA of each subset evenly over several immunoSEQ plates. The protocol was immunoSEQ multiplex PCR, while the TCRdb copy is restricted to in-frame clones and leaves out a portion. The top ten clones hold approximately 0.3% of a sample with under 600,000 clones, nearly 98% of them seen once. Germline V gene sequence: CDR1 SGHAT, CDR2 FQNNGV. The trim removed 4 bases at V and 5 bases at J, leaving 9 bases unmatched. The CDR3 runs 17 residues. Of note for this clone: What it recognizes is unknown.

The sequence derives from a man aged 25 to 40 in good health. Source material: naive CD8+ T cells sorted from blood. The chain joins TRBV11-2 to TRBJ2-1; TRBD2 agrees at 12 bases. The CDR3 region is CASSSLAGGPWDNEQFF. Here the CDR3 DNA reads TGTGCCAGCAGCTCACTAGCGGGAGGTCCCTGGGACAATGAGCAGTTCTTC.